The subject of this entry is one TCR beta chain. The antigen remains undetermined. The data were obtained in a study of Ad26.COV2.S vaccination and SARS-CoV-2 variants. General study results and limits: Estimates derived from TCR breadth and depth analyses may have underestimated total T cell responses.

The treatment denotes: some 20 received Ad26.COV2.S at low or high dose, single or two shots; roughly 5 received placebo; per-sample allocation not given. The investigators took samples on day 63 after the first vaccine or placebo injection. Germline loops: CDR1 MNHNY, CDR2 SVGAGI (reference sequence). The ends lost 11 bases at V and 1 base at J; junction bases unmatched: 10. The CDR3 covers 16 residues. The table came from immunoSEQ multiplex PCR; TCRdb's copy has only in-frame clones and leaves some out. The table has a few hundred thousand clones, less than 95% seen once. This TCR was recovered from a person aged 18-65 years who received the Ad26.COV2.S COVID-19 vaccine or a placebo. The chain uses TRBV6-6 and TRBJ2-2; 10 bases align to TRBD1. Here the sequenced sample was peripheral blood, taken in a trial of Ad26.COV2.S vaccine versus placebo. The CDR3 coding sequence is TGTGCCCGCTCGCCCCGGACAGGGGGGAACACCGGGGAGCTGTTTTTT. Translation: CARSPRTGGNTGELFF.